Below, 29 T cell receptor beta chains from the same sample are listed, as sequenced in a study of T-cell memory formation after mild COVID-19. MiXCR, applied by TCRdb to the 5' RACE reads, yields one record per CDR3 protein. Of 450,000 to 650,000 distinct CDR3 sequences in the sample, 18% are singletons; the top ten hold 12%. The sample comprised PBMCs or a T cell subset sorted from them (not recorded which). All receptors come from an adult woman who had mild COVID-19 (a few samples of this study predate the infection). Cell type and time point are not known.

The chain recombines TRBV9 with TRBJ1-2; D is ambiguous. V lost 4 bases, J lost 7 bases, and 23 bases lay in between. Per the germline V gene, CDR1 is SGDLS and CDR2 is YYNGEE. This CDR3 comprises 16 residues. The CDR3 protein is CASSPRTQVRGGGYTF. The CDR3 DNA follows: TGTGCCAGCAGCCCCCGGACGCAGGTACGAGGTGGTGGCTACACCTTC.

This clonotype has more than one count but fewer than ten. The chain carries TRBV12-3 or TRBV12-4 and TRBJ2-2; TRBD2 aligns across 8 bases. This CDR3 is 15 amino acids long. Germline trimming cut 3 bases from V and 7 bases from J; bases unmatched to any gene: 7. In DNA, the CDR3 is TGTGCCAGCAGTTTGATCGGGAGGGGCTACGGGGAGCTGTTTTTT. It is translated as CASSLIGRGYGELFF.

The chain recombines TRBV7-2 with TRBJ2-7, with D unresolved. CDR1 SGHTA and CDR2 FQGNSA come from the germline V gene. Deletions cut 5 bases from V and 4 bases from J, with 15 bases between. The CDR3 has 14 amino acids. The CDR3 nucleotides are TGTGCCAGCAGCCTCGGACCTAAGGCGTACGAGCAGTACTTC. Its translation: CASSLGPKAYEQYF.

This chain's CDR3 is CASSQARPGLYNEQFF. Written as DNA, the CDR3 is TGTGCCAGCAGCCAAGCGCGACCGGGGCTTTACAATGAGCAGTTCTTC. The V gene is TRBV3-1, the J gene TRBJ2-1; possibly TRBD1 or TRBD2 for D (5 bases each). The CDR3 has 16 residues. Trimming left V 1 base short and J 4 bases short, with 14 bases between. From germline, CDR1 is LGHDT and CDR2 YNNKEL (reference sequence).

This clonotype was detected a few times. J is TRBJ2-3 and V is TRBV7-9; D may be TRBD2 (5 bases). There are 15 residues in the CDR3. The V end lost 5 bases, the J end lost 0 bases, and 12 bases lay between the germline ends. Germline V gene sequence: CDR1 SEHNR, CDR2 FQNEAQ (reference sequence). The CDR3 DNA is TGTGCCAGCAGCCCCCGCGGGTCTAGCACAGATACGCAGTATTTT. This gives the protein CASSPRGSSTDTQYF.

The chain couples TRBV6-5 to TRBJ2-7; D is undetermined. Trimming took 2 bases from V and 3 from J, leaving 11 bases between them. The CDR3 runs 14 residues. Germline assignment: CDR1 MNHEY and CDR2 SVGAGI. CDR3 nucleotides: TGTGCCAGCAGTTACGGTGTAGAAAACTACGAGCAGTACTTC. Its protein is CASSYGVENYEQYF.

The chain has TRBV29-1 and TRBJ2-6, with D perhaps TRBD1 (6 bases). V dropped 4 bases and J dropped 2 bases, with 9 bases sitting between them. This CDR3 has 14 amino acids. Germline values: CDR1 SQVTM, CDR2 ANQGSEA. The DNA of the CDR3 is TGCAGCGTTGGTAAGGGGGCTGGGGCCAACGTCCTGACTTTC. Translation gives CSVGKGAGANVLTF.

This clonotype was detected a few times. V is TRBV5-1 and J is TRBJ2-7; 9 bases map to TRBD1. The germline V gene has CDR1 SGHRS and CDR2 YFSETQ. This CDR3 has 14 amino acids. V lost 4 bases to trimming and J lost 5 bases; unmatched junction nucleotides: 7. CDR3 coding DNA: TGCGCCAGCAGCCCCGGGACAGGGCGGAACGAGCAGTACTTC. Translating gives CASSPGTGRNEQYF.

Note on this clonotype: Its ends do not fully match the called genes, so a read error is possible. The gene calls are TRBV20-1 and TRBJ1-5, with no clear D. The CDR3 is 13 amino acids. CDR1 and CDR2 (germline): DFQATT, SNEGSKA (reference sequence). The CDR3, as DNA: TGCAGTGCTAAGGCCGTTGTCAATAAGCCCCAGCATTTT. It encodes CSAKAVVNKPQHF.

V is TRBV5-4 and J is TRBJ2-5; 8 nucleotides align to TRBD2. Germline values: CDR1 SGHNT, CDR2 YYREEE (reference sequence). The CDR3 covers 12 residues. J lost 7 bases, V lost 4 bases, and 3 bases had no gene match. Here the CDR3 reads CASSAAGGTQYF. Written as DNA, the CDR3 is TGTGCCAGCAGCGCGGCGGGGGGGACCCAGTACTTC.

In this sample, this clonotype turned up a few times. This sequence joins TRBV4-3 and TRBJ1-2; 12 bases line up with TRBD1. Per the germline V gene, CDR1 is LGHNA and CDR2 is YSLEER. CDR3 length: 16 residues. The V and J ends lost 1 base and 7 bases, in that order; junction bases with no gene match: 7. DNA for the CDR3: TGCGCCAGCAGCCAAGGGGCCGGGACAGGGGGCTTTGGCTACACCTTC. It translates to CASSQGAGTGGFGYTF.

This clonotype was counted between two and nine times. CDR3: CASKGSRREHYGYTF. CDR3 DNA: TGTGCCAGCAAAGGGTCGAGGCGGGAACACTATGGCTACACCTTC. V and J are TRBV6-1 and TRBJ1-2; no definite D call. V was cut by 7 bases and J by 3 bases, with 18 bases left in between. Germline loops: CDR1 MNHNS, CDR2 SASEGT. The CDR3 runs 15 residues.

The V gene is TRBV13, the J gene TRBJ2-5, with D possibly being TRBD1 (6 bases). V was cut by 2 bases and J by 3 bases, with 16 bases left in between. CDR1 and CDR2 (germline): PRHDT, FYEKMQ (reference sequence). There are 16 residues in the CDR3. CDR3 in DNA: TGTGCCAGCAGCTTAAACCTGGGACACTCCAAAGAGACCCAGTACTTC. This translates into CASSLNLGHSKETQYF. Together with reference TRBV13 and TRBJ2-5, the CDR3 gives the full variable domain: AAGVIQSPRHLIKEKRETATLKCYPIPRHDTVYWYQQGPGQDPQFLISFYEKMQSDKGSIPDRFSAQQFSDYHSELNMSSLELGDSALYFCASSLNLGHSKETQYFGPGTRLLVL.

This chain links TRBV20-1 with TRBJ2-3; 10 nucleotides align to TRBD2. Germline CDR1 and CDR2: DFQATT and SNEGSKA (reference sequence). V dropped 3 bases and J dropped 6; count of bases not matched to a gene: 6. This CDR3 is 14 amino acids long. CDR3 in DNA: TGCAGTGCTAGCGGTCGAGCGGGGGGGGATACGCAGTATTTT. Protein product: CSASGRAGGDTQYF.

The V and J genes are TRBV27 and TRBJ2-7; 7 bases fit TRBD2. This CDR3 comprises 16 residues. The germline V gene encodes CDR1 MNHEY and CDR2 SMNVEV (reference sequence). Trimming cost V 5 bases and J 0 bases; bases outside gene matches: 10. The CDR3 nucleotides are TGTGCCAGCAGTCCACTCGGACTAGACCCCTCCTACGAGCAGTACTTC. This translates into CASSPLGLDPSYEQYF.

The chain combines TRBV7-3 with TRBJ2-1; TRBD1 is a possible D gene (6 bases). In germline, CDR1 is SGHTA, CDR2 FQGTGA. This CDR3 region has 13 residues. The V end lost 1 base, the J end lost 7 bases, and 8 bases lay between the germline ends. The CDR3: CASSLNRENEQFF. The CDR3 DNA sequence: TGTGCCAGCAGCTTAAACAGGGAGAATGAGCAGTTCTTC. Filled out from reference TRBV7-3 and TRBJ2-1, the complete variable domain reads GAGVSQTPSNKVTEKGKYVELRCDPISGHTALYWYRQSLGQGPEFLIYFQGTGAADDSGLPNDRFFAVRPEGSVSTLKIQRTERGDSAVYLCASSLNRENEQFFGPGTRLTVL.

The V call is TRBV24-1, the J call TRBJ1-5; TRBD1 matches at 7 bases. V dropped 4 bases and J dropped 5; count of bases not matched to a gene: 10. The CDR3 covers 16 residues. Germline lookup yields CDR1 KGHDR and CDR2 SFDVKD. The CDR3 region is CATSEARTGRDQPQHF. In DNA, the CDR3 is TGTGCCACCAGTGAAGCGAGGACAGGACGGGATCAGCCCCAGCATTTT.

CDR3 region: CASSSGRGSEQFF. The CDR3 nucleotides read TGTGCCAGTAGTAGCGGGAGAGGTAGTGAGCAGTTCTTC. The rearrangement joins TRBV19 to TRBJ2-1; 7 positions agree with TRBD2. Germline V gene sequence: CDR1 LNHDA, CDR2 SQIVND (reference sequence). V gave up 4 bases and J gave up 9 bases; unmatched junction bases: 6. The CDR3 runs 13 residues. The whole variable domain, filled in from reference TRBV19 and TRBJ2-1, reads DGGITQSPKYLFRKEGQNVTLSCEQNLNHDAMYWYRQDPGQGLRLIYYSQIVNDFQKGDIAEGYSVSREKKESFPLTVTSAQKNPTAFYLCASSSGRGSEQFFGPGTRLTVL.

The chain combines TRBV7-6 with TRBJ2-5; D is unclear. V dropped 11 bases and J dropped 5 bases, with 15 bases sitting between them. The germline gives CDR1 SGHVS, CDR2 FNYEAQ. The CDR3 runs 12 residues. The CDR3, as DNA: TGTGCCTCAACACCCTGGTCGGAGACCCAGTACTTC. It codes for CASTPWSETQYF.

The chain employs TRBV12-3 or TRBV12-4 and TRBJ1-3; maybe TRBD1 (5 bases). This CDR3 is built from 17 residues. The ends were cut back, 0 bases at V and 2 bases at J, with 14 bases in the middle. CDR3 in amino acids: CASSLAGKGLAGNTIYF. The CDR3 region has the DNA TGTGCCAGCAGTTTAGCCGGAAAGGGGCTTGCTGGAAACACCATATATTTT.

The sample holds a few counts of this clonotype. The genes are TRBV12-3 or TRBV12-4 and TRBJ1-6, with no clear D. Trimming removed 7 bases at V and 6 bases at J, with 10 bases between. This CDR3 region has 13 residues. CDR3 residues: CASKETPNSPLHF. The CDR3 region has the DNA TGTGCCAGCAAAGAGACACCTAATTCACCCCTCCACTTT.

At least ten counts were recorded for this clonotype. The chain has TRBV2 and TRBJ2-3, with 8 bases lining up with TRBD2. V lost 6 bases and J lost 2; bases outside the gene matches: 13. The CDR3 length is 17 residues. Germline CDR1 is SNHLY and CDR2 is FYNNEI. CDR3 amino acids: CASSGSLAASLTDTQYF. CDR3 DNA sequence: TGTGCCAGCAGCGGATCACTAGCGGCTAGTCTCACAGATACGCAGTATTTT.

The CDR3 spells CASRRYPDGDRGEKLFF. CDR3 bases: TGTGCCAGCAGACGATACCCAGACGGGGACCGCGGTGAAAAACTGTTTTTT. V gene TRBV6-2 or TRBV6-3 combines with J gene TRBJ1-4; D might be TRBD1 (5 bases). The CDR3 runs 17 residues. The ends were cut back, 6 bases at V and 7 bases at J, with 24 bases in the middle. Germline values: CDR1 MNHEY, CDR2 SVGEGT.

The chain links TRBV29-1 to TRBJ2-7, with D possibly matching TRBD1 (6 bases). CDR3 length: 13 amino acids. V was cut by 1 base and J by 4 bases, with 11 bases left in between. Per germline, CDR1 SQVTM and CDR2 ANQGSEA. CDR3 bases: TGCAGCGTTGAAGTAGGGCAGGGGTACGAGCAGTACTTC. This sequence encodes CSVEVGQGYEQYF.

V gene TRBV7-2 combines with J gene TRBJ1-1; D perhaps matches TRBD1 (5 bases). V lost 3 bases and J 4 bases, leaving 9 bases between the germline ends. Germline CDR1 and CDR2: SGHTA and FQGNSA. This CDR3 comprises 13 residues. The CDR3 nucleotides read TGTGCCAGCAGCTTGACAGATGTCACTGAAGCTTTCTTT. This gives the protein CASSLTDVTEAFF.

This clonotype was picked up a small number of times. The chain combines TRBV7-9 with TRBJ2-3; 8 nucleotides line up with TRBD2. Unmatched junction bases numbered 8, after V lost 2 bases and J lost 4 bases. The germline V gene encodes CDR1 SEHNR and CDR2 FQNEAQ (reference sequence). The CDR3 is made up of 16 amino acids. CDR3 in amino acids: CASSLLVREVADTQYF. CDR3 coding DNA: TGTGCCAGCAGCTTACTGGTGCGGGAGGTGGCAGATACGCAGTATTTT. The whole variable domain, remainder taken from reference TRBV7-9 and TRBJ2-3, is DTGVSQNPRHKITKRGQNVTFRCDPISEHNRLYWYRQTLGQGPEFLTYFQNEAQLEKSRLLSDRFSAERPKGSFSTLEIQRTEQGDSAMYLCASSLLVREVADTQYFGPGTRLTVL.

This clonotype is a singleton in its sample. This chain joins TRBV5-1 and TRBJ2-3; a weak D match, TRBD2 (5 bases). Trimming left V 1 base short and J 5 bases short, with 14 bases between. The CDR3 has 15 amino acids. Germline values: CDR1 SGHRS, CDR2 YFSETQ. CDR3 nucleotide sequence: TGCGCCAGCAGCTTGATTGAGACTACTGGAGATACGCAGTATTTT. Residues: CASSLIETTGDTQYF.

The CDR3 is CASSLAPRGLTLAGVTYEQYF. For the CDR3, the DNA is TGTGCCAGCAGCTTAGCACCTCGGGGGCTTACCTTAGCGGGGGTCACCTACGAGCAGTACTTC. The chain carries TRBV7-9 and TRBJ2-7; 9 nucleotides match TRBD2. CDR1 and CDR2 (germline): SEHNR, FQNEAQ (reference sequence). This CDR3 has 21 amino acids. V lost 0 bases and J lost 2; bases outside the gene matches: 20.

This chain uses TRBV7-3 with TRBJ2-2; D gene ambiguous. V was shortened by 5 bases and J by 4 bases, with 8 bases between the two germline ends. The CDR3 has 13 residues. CDR1 SGHTA and CDR2 FQGTGA come from the germline V gene. CDR3 bases: TGTGCCAGCAGCCTGGACCCCACCGGGGAGCTGTTTTTT. It encodes CASSLDPTGELFF.